These 21 T cell receptor beta chains share one sample of origin, sequenced in a study of cytomegalovirus exposure and HLA in healthy donors. Sequencing used immunoSEQ multiplex PCR; TCRdb keeps in-frame clones, though not all of them. The data show some 180,000 clones, with 86% seen just once and 7.2% held by the top ten. The material sequenced was PBMCs. All receptors derive from a man aged 25-40 years in good health and CMV-seropositive.

V is TRBV9 and J is TRBJ1-5, with no clear D. CDR1 and CDR2 from the germline V gene are SGDLS and YYNGEE. The germline V and J ends were trimmed by 7 bases and 1 base, with 3 bases remaining between them. The length of the CDR3 is 11 residues. DNA of the CDR3: TGTGCCAGCGGCAGCAATCAGCCCCAGCATTTT. This translates into CASGSNQPQHF.

This clone was detected only once. The rearrangement joins TRBV5-1 to TRBJ2-1; D call uncertain. The CDR3 is 15 amino acids. Germline values: CDR1 SGHRS, CDR2 YFSETQ. V was cut by 0 bases and J by 3 bases, with 10 bases left in between. The CDR3 here is CASSLAYNSYNEQFF. The CDR3 DNA reads as TGCGCCAGCAGCTTGGCCTATAACAGCTACAATGAGCAGTTCTTC.

The V and J genes are TRBV9 and TRBJ1-2, with D tentatively TRBD1 (5 bases). V was pared by 4 bases and J by 5 bases, with 24 bases between. Germline CDR1 is SGDLS and CDR2 is YYNGEE. The CDR3 spans 17 residues. DNA for the CDR3: TGTGCCAGCAGCCTCACCTCTCAGGGTGGGTTAACTTATGGCTACACCTTC. Translating gives CASSLTSQGGLTYGYTF.

The rearrangement joins TRBV4-1 to TRBJ1-2; maybe TRBD1 (5 bases). Looked up from germline, CDR1 is MGHRA and CDR2 is YSYEKL. V was trimmed by 4 bases and J by 5 bases, leaving 20 bases between them. The CDR3 consists of 16 residues. The CDR3 nucleotides are TGCGCCAGCAGCCTCAGGGACCCACGCCTTGGGTATGGCTACACCTTC. Translating gives CASSLRDPRLGYGYTF.

V usage is TRBV19 and J usage is TRBJ1-5, with D uncertain. The V gene's germline CDR1 is LNHDA and CDR2 SQIVND (reference sequence). The germline V and J ends were trimmed by 0 bases and 4 bases, with 16 bases remaining between them. The CDR3 is 17 amino acids. The CDR3 reads CASSIEIVGSRNQPQHF. CDR3 nucleotide sequence: TGTGCCAGTAGTATAGAGATTGTGGGTAGTAGAAATCAGCCCCAGCATTTT.

V usage is TRBV27 and J usage is TRBJ2-2, with 7 bases fitting TRBD1. CDR3 size: 15 residues. With V trimmed by 3 bases and J by 2 bases, 3 bases remained unmatched. Germline assignment: CDR1 MNHEY and CDR2 SMNVEV (reference sequence). CDR3 residues: CASSFDRVNTGELFF. CDR3 sequence (DNA): TGTGCCAGCAGTTTCGACAGGGTCAACACCGGGGAGCTGTTTTTT.

The V call is TRBV27, the J call TRBJ1-4; the D is unclear. CDR1 is MNHEY and CDR2 is SMNVEV in the germline V gene (reference sequence). This CDR3 comprises 14 residues. Trimming left V 0 bases short and J 8 bases short, with 10 bases between. The CDR3 sequence: CASSLSARGEKLFF. The CDR3 DNA sequence: TGTGCCAGCAGTTTATCTGCCCGGGGAGAAAAACTGTTTTTT.

The chain recombines TRBV5-1 with TRBJ2-2; 7 nucleotides agree with TRBD1. This CDR3 has 14 residues. The germline CDR1 and CDR2 sequences are SGHRS and YFSETQ. V shed 2 bases and J 6 bases; nucleotides not matched to a gene: 4. CDR3 sequence: CASSLTGVSGELFF. The CDR3 DNA reads as TGCGCCAGCAGCTTAACAGGGGTTTCCGGGGAGCTGTTTTTT.

The V gene is TRBV5-6, the J gene TRBJ1-2, with TRBD1 identical over 9 bases. Losses at the gene ends were 8 bases for V and 6 bases for J; bases not matched to a gene: 11. This CDR3 contains 14 residues. CDR1 is SGHDT, CDR2 YYEEEE, per germline. The CDR3: CASRRGGQGNGYTF. The CDR3 DNA reads as TGTGCCAGTCGGCGGGGGGGACAGGGCAATGGCTACACCTTC. The complete variable domain, with remaining parts taken from reference TRBV5-6 and TRBJ1-2, reads DAGVTQSPTHLIKTRGQQVTLRCSPKSGHDTVSWYQQALGQGPQFIFQYYEEEERQRGNFPDRFSGHQFPNYSSELNVNALLLGDSALYLCASRRGGQGNGYTFGSGTRLTVV.

The chain carries TRBV20-1 and TRBJ1-6; D not resolved. V lost 6 bases to trimming and J lost 14 bases, with 14 bases between them. This CDR3 spans 11 amino acids. Germline V gene data show CDR1 as DFQATT and CDR2 as SNEGSKA (reference sequence). CDR3 loop: CSATSLRSLHF. CDR3 nucleotides: TGCAGTGCCACCTCCCTTCGGTCCCTCCACTTT.

This chain links TRBV10-3 with TRBJ1-2; no definite D call. V was cut by 3 bases and J by 7 bases, with 15 bases left in between. Germline V gene sequence: CDR1 ENHRY, CDR2 SYGVKD. The CDR3 consists of 14 residues. CDR3 amino acids: CAISEFEGSAGYTF. The DNA of the CDR3 is TGTGCCATCAGTGAATTTGAGGGATCAGCTGGCTACACCTTC.

For the CDR3, the DNA is TGCGCCAGCAGCCAAGAGGCGGGACGGCAAGAGACCCAGTACTTC. It is translated as CASSQEAGRQETQYF. J is TRBJ2-5 and V is TRBV4-1; D may be TRBD2 (6 bases). CDR3 length: 15 amino acids. V dropped 0 bases and J dropped 2 bases, with 10 bases sitting between them. Per the germline V gene, CDR1 is MGHRA and CDR2 is YSYEKL.

The CDR3 reads CASSQVLLTEQFF. As DNA, the CDR3 is TGTGCCAGCAGCCAAGTCCTGTTAACGGAGCAGTTCTTC. The rearrangement uses TRBV14 and TRBJ2-1; D uncertain. This CDR3 region has 13 residues. The V end was cut by 1 base, the J end by 10 bases, with 11 bases between. Germline V CDR1 and CDR2: SGHDN, FVKESK.

This chain links TRBV4-1 with TRBJ1-1, with D possibly TRBD1 on 5 matching bases. The CDR3 extends over 13 amino acids. Germline loops: CDR1 MGHRA, CDR2 YSYEKL. Trimming stripped 11 bases from V and 0 bases from J, with 13 bases between. The CDR3 region is CAGSGRMNTEAFF. The CDR3 DNA reads TGCGCCGGCTCGGGACGCATGAACACTGAAGCTTTCTTT.

The V gene is TRBV4-2, the J gene TRBJ2-1, with TRBD2 as a possible D gene (6 bases). CDR3 length equals 15 residues. Germline V gives CDR1 LGHNA, CDR2 YNFKEQ. V dropped 4 bases and J dropped 10 bases, with 20 bases sitting between them. The CDR3 here is CASSLPRTEAGEQFF. In DNA form, the CDR3 reads TGTGCCAGCAGCCTCCCCAGGACTGAAGCGGGCGAGCAGTTCTTC.

J is TRBJ1-1 and V is TRBV2; D call uncertain. Germline V gives CDR1 SNHLY, CDR2 FYNNEI. The CDR3 extends over 14 amino acids. Trimming stripped 4 bases from V and 4 bases from J, with 13 bases between. CDR3 sequence: CASSASDGGTEAFF. In DNA form, the CDR3 reads TGTGCCAGCAGTGCGTCGGATGGAGGCACTGAAGCTTTCTTT.

The CDR3 here is CASSVEGGLNEQFF. The CDR3, as DNA: TGTGCCAGCAGCGTAGAGGGAGGGCTGAATGAGCAGTTCTTC. V gene TRBV9 combines with J gene TRBJ2-1, with TRBD2 matching over 7 bases. Per the germline V gene, CDR1 is SGDLS and CDR2 is YYNGEE. The CDR3 consists of 14 residues. J was trimmed by 7 bases and V by 0 bases; bases with no gene match: 4. Looking up the rest from reference TRBV9 and TRBJ2-1 gives the full variable domain: DSGVTQTPKHLITATGQRVTLRCSPRSGDLSVYWYQQSLDQGLQFLIQYYNGEERAKGNILERFSAQQFPDLHSELNLSSLELGDSALYFCASSVEGGLNEQFFGPGTRLTVL.

The rearrangement joins TRBV28 to TRBJ1-5, with 7 bases identical to TRBD1. The CDR3 has 15 amino acids. J lost 5 bases, V lost 7 bases, and 11 bases had no gene match. Germline CDR1 reads MDHEN; CDR2 reads SYDVKM. The CDR3 DNA is TGTGCCAGCACCAAGAGGGACAGAGATTATCAGCCCCAGCATTTT. This codes for CASTKRDRDYQPQHF.

In its sample, this clone was seen once. The chain links TRBV11-2 to TRBJ2-1; D gene unclear. The ends were cut back, 3 bases at V and 12 bases at J, with 12 bases in the middle. The CDR3 runs 12 residues. Germline V gene data show CDR1 as SGHAT and CDR2 as FQNNGV. The CDR3 DNA is TGTGCCAGCAGCTTTATCACTTCCGGGCAGTTCTTC. This translates into CASSFITSGQFF.

The chain is built from TRBV29-1 and TRBJ1-5; D possibly corresponds to TRBD1 (5 bases). V gave up 6 bases and J gave up 5 bases, with 11 bases separating them. The CDR3 extends over 12 amino acids. The germline gives CDR1 SQVTM, CDR2 ANQGSEA. CDR3 residues: CSVGDGDQPQHF. For the CDR3, the DNA is TGCAGCGTGGGGGACGGAGATCAGCCCCAGCATTTT.

The V gene is TRBV5-1, the J gene TRBJ2-5; no clear D. V was trimmed by 1 base and J by 5 bases, leaving 15 bases between them. Germline loops: CDR1 SGHRS, CDR2 YFSETQ. This CDR3 contains 15 residues. The CDR3: CASSLNGPLSETQYF. Here the CDR3 DNA reads TGCGCCAGCAGCTTGAATGGACCCCTATCCGAGACCCAGTACTTC.